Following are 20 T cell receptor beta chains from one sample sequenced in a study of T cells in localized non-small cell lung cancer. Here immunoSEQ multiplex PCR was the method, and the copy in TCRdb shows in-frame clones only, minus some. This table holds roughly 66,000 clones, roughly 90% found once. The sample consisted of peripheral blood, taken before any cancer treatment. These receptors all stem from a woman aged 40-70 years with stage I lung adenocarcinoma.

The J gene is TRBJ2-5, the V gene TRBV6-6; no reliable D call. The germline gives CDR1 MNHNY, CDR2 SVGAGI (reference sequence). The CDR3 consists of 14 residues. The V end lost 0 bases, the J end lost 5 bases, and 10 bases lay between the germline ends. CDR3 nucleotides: TGTGCCAGCAGTTACTCGGGCCTCGAGGAGACCCAGTACTTC. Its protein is CASSYSGLEETQYF.

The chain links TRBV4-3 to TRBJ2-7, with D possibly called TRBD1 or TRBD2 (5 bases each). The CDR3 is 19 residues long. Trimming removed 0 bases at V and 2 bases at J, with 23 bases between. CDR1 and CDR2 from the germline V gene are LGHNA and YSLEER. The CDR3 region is CASSQDLGGWGTFPYEQYF. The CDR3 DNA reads TGCGCCAGCAGCCAAGATCTTGGAGGTTGGGGGACCTTCCCCTACGAGCAGTACTTC.

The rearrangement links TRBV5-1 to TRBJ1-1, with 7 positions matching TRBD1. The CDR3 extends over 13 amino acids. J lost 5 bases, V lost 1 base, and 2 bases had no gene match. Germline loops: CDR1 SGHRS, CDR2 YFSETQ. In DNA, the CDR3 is TGCGCCAGCAGCTTGCAGGGGGTGACTGAAGCTTTCTTT. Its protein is CASSLQGVTEAFF.

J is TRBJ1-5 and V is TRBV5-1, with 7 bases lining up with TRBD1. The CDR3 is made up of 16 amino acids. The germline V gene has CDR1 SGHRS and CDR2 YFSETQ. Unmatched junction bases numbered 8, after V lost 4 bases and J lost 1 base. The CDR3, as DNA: TGCGCCAGCAGCGAAGGTGGACAGGCGAGCAATCAGCCCCAGCATTTT. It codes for CASSEGGQASNQPQHF.

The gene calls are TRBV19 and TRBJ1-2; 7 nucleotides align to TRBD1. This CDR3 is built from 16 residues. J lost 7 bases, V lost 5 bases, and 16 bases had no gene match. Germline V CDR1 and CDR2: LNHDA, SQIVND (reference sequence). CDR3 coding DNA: TGTGCCAGTAGTCTGCCTCGCGCACAGGGGCAAGGTGGCTACACCTTC. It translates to CASSLPRAQGQGGYTF.

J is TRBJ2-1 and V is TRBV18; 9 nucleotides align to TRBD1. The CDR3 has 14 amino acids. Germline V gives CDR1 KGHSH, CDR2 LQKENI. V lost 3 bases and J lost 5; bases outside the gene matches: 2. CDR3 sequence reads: CASSPGQGNNEQFF. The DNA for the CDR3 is TGTGCCAGCTCACCGGGACAGGGCAACAATGAGCAGTTCTTC.

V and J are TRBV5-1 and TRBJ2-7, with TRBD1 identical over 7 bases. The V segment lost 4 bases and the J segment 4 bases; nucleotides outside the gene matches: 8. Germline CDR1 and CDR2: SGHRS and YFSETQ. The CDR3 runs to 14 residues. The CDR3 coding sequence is TGCGCCAGCAGCATTGACAGGGTCCAGTACGAGCAGTACTTC. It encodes CASSIDRVQYEQYF.

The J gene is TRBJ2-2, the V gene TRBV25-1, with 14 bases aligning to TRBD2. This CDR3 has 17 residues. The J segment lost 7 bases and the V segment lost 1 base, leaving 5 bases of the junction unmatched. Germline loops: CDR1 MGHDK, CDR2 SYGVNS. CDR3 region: CASSEFSGLAGGGELFF. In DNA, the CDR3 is TGTGCCAGCAGTGAATTCTCCGGACTAGCGGGAGGCGGGGAGCTGTTTTTT.

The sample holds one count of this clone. The CDR3 sequence is CASRDRGRISRYTF. CDR3 coding DNA: TGTGCCAGCAGAGACAGGGGGCGCATCTCCCGCTACACCTTC. This rearrangement joins TRBV5-6 to TRBJ1-2, with 10 bases lining up with TRBD1. The V and J ends lost 5 bases and 9 bases, in that order; junction bases with no gene match: 10. The CDR3 spans 14 residues. CDR1 SGHDT and CDR2 YYEEEE come from the germline V gene.

For the CDR3, the DNA is TGTGCCAGCAGAGTAGCGGGAGGGAGGGCAGATACGCAGTATTTT. This translates into CASRVAGGRADTQYF. This chain links TRBV27 with TRBJ2-3, with 11 bases that match TRBD2. The V gene's germline CDR1 is MNHEY and CDR2 SMNVEV (reference sequence). The CDR3 has 15 amino acids. V lost 6 bases and J lost 4; bases outside the gene matches: 6.

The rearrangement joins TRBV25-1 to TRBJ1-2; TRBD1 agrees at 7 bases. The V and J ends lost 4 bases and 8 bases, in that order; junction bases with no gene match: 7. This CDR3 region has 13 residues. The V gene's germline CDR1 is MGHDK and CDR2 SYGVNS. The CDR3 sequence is CASSVRGTEGYTF. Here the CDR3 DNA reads TGTGCCAGCAGTGTCAGGGGGACGGAAGGCTACACCTTC.

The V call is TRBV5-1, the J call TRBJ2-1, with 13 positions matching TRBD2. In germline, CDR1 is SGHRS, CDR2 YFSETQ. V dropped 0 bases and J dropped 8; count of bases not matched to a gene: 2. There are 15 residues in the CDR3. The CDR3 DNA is TGCGCCAGCAGCTTGGCCGGACTAGCGGGAGATGAGCAGTTCTTC. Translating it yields CASSLAGLAGDEQFF.

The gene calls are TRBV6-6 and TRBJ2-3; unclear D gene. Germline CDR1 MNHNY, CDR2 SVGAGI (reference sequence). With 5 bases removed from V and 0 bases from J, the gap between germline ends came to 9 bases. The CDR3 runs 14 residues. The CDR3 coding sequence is TGTGCCAGCAGTATGGGGATTAGCACAGATACGCAGTATTTT. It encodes CASSMGISTDTQYF.

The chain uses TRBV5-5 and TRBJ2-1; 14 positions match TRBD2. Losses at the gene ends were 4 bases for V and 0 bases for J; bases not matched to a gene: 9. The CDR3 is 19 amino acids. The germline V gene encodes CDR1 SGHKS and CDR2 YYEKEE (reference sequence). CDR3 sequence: CASSPGLAGGDRSYNEQFF. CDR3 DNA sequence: TGTGCCAGCAGCCCAGGACTAGCGGGGGGCGATCGCTCCTACAATGAGCAGTTCTTC. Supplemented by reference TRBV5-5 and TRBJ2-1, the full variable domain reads DAGVTQSPTHLIKTRGQQVTLRCSPISGHKSVSWYQQVLGQGPQFIFQYYEKEERGRGNFPDRFSARQFPNYSSELNVNALLLGDSALYLCASSPGLAGGDRSYNEQFFGPGTRLTVL.

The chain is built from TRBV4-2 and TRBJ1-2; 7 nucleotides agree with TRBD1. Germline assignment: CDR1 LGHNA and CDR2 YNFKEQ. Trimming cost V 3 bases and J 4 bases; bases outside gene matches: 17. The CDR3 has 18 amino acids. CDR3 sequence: CASSQGLGGRGSSYGYTF. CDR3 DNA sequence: TGTGCCAGCAGCCAGGGCTTGGGCGGCAGGGGGTCTAGCTATGGCTACACCTTC.

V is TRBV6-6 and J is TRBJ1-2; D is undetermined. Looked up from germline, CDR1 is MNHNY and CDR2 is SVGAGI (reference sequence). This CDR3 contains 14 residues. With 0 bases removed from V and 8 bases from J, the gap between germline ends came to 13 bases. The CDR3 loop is CASSYSEFVTGYTF. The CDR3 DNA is TGTGCCAGCAGTTACTCGGAGTTTGTAACAGGCTACACCTTC.

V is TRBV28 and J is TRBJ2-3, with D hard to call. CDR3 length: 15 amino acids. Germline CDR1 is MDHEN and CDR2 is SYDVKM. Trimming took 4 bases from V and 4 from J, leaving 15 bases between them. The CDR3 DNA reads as TGTGCCAGCAGTTCTCTATTCCGTTTAGCAGATACGCAGTATTTT. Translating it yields CASSSLFRLADTQYF.

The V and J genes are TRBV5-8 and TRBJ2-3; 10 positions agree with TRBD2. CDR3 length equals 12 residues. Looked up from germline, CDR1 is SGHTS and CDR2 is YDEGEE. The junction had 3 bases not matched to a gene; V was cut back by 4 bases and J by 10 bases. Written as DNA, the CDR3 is TGTGCCAGCAGCCAAGGACTAGCGGCGCAGTATTTT. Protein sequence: CASSQGLAAQYF.

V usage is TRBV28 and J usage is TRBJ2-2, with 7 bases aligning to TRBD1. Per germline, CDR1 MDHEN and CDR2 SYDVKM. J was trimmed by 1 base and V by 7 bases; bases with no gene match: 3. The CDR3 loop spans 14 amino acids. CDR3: CASTRDRNTGELFF. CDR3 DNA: TGTGCCAGCACCAGGGACAGGAACACCGGGGAGCTGTTTTTT.

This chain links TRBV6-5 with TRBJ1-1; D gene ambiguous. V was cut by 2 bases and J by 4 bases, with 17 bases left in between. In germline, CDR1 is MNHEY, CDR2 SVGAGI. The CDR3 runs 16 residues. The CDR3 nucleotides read TGTGCCAGCAGTTACCGTTACAGCCCGATCGGCACTGAAGCTTTCTTT. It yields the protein CASSYRYSPIGTEAFF.